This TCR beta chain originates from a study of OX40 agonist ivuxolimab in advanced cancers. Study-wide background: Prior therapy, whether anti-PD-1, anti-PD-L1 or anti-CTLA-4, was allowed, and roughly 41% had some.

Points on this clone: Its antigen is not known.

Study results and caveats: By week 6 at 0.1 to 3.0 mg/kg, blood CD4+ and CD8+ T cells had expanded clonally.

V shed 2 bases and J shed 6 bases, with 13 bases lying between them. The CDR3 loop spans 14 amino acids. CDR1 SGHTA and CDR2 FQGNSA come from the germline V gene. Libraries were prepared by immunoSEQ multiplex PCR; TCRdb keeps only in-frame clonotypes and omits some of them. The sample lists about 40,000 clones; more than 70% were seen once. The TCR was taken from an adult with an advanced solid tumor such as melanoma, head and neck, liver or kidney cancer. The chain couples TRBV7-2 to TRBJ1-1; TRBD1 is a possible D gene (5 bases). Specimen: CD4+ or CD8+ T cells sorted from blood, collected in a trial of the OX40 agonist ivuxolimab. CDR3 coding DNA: TGTGCCAGCAGCTTACTGACAGTCCGGGCTGAAGCTTTCTTT. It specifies CASSLLTVRAEAFF.